This T cell receptor (beta chain) derives from a study of cytomegalovirus exposure and HLA in healthy donors. General study results and limits: Later work found that TCR association rates differed between HLA loci; DRB1 had the most and HLA-C the fewest. The only immune exposure information that was available was CMV serostatus.

PCR employed 60 Vbeta and 13 Jbeta primers. Clones were sequenced by immunoSEQ multiplex PCR, and TCRdb holds only the in-frame ones, with some missing. Of 120,000 or so clones detected, approximately 78% appear once; the ten largest clones hold 6% to 8%. Remarks on this clone: Antigen unknown.

The specimen was PBMCs. The TCR sequence derives from a woman between 40 and 50 years old in good health and CMV-seronegative.

CDR3 residues: CASKGEGGPQPQHF. CDR3 nucleotide sequence: TGTGCCAGCAAAGGGGAGGGGGGTCCTCAGCCCCAGCATTTT. V usage is TRBV2 and J usage is TRBJ1-5; the D gene is possibly TRBD1 (6 bases). The CDR3 sequence is 14 residues long. V was cut by 7 bases and J by 6 bases, with 16 bases left in between. Looked up from germline, CDR1 is SNHLY and CDR2 is FYNNEI.